The text below deals with one TCR beta chain. The target antigen is unknown. TCRdb used MiXCR to reprocess the 5' RACE reads, holding one entry per CDR3 protein. Altogether roughly 700,000 distinct CDR3 sequences are present, about 20% being singletons, with the ten largest covering under 20%. The data are from a study of CD8 T cells in ankylosing spondylitis. Trimming removed 4 bases from V and 0 bases from J, with 16 bases in between. CDR3 length equals 16 residues. The germline V gene has CDR1 SNHLY and CDR2 FYNNEI. Overall study results and limits: Characteristic, it appeared, of ankylosing spondylitis blood was a TCR beta motif of several highly homologous variants. Reportedly, disease-linked clones are significantly enriched in ankylosing spondylitis patients' matched synovial fluid.

Sequences were obtained from blood, either unsorted or a sorted T cell fraction (not recorded which). V gene TRBV2 combines with J gene TRBJ2-7; no clear D gene. The receptor's source is a male donor with ankylosing spondylitis. CDR3 DNA sequence: TGTGCCAGCAGTGTCGGGCCCCCGGGCCCCTCCTACGAGCAGTACTTC. This gives the protein CASSVGPPGPSYEQYF.